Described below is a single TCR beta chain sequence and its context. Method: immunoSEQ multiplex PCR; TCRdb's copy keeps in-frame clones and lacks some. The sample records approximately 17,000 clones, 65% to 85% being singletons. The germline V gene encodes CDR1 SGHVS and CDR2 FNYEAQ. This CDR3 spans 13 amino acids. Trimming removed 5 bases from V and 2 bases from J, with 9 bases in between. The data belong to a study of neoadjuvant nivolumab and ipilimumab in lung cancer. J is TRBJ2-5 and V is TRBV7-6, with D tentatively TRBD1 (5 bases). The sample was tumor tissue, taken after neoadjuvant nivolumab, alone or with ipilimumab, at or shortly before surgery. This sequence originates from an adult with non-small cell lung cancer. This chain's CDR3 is CASSTYRQETQYF. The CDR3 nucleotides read TGTGCCAGCAGCACCTACAGGCAAGAGACCCAGTACTTC.